These 14 T cell receptor beta chains came from one sample sequenced in a study of beta chain features in type 1 diabetes. Reverse transcribing all isolated RNA meant expressed TCRB transcripts were sequenced. The table came from immunoSEQ multiplex PCR; TCRdb's copy has only in-frame clones and leaves some out. The table shows hundreds of thousands of clones, with less than 20% occurring only once. Sequenced: naive CD4+ T cells from blood. The receptors shown here come from a man between 18 and 35 years old in good health.

V and J are TRBV6-6 and TRBJ1-5, with D possibly matching TRBD1 (5 bases). Germline V gene lookup returns CDR1 MNHNY and CDR2 SVGAGI (reference sequence). This CDR3 has 14 amino acids. Deletions cut 4 bases from V and 7 bases from J, with 14 bases between. The CDR3 protein is CASSLMGGGQPQHF. CDR3 DNA sequence: TGTGCCAGCAGTTTGATGGGGGGAGGACAGCCCCAGCATTTT.

The chain combines TRBV10-3 with TRBJ2-2; TRBD1 agrees at 11 bases. Germline CDR1 reads ENHRY; CDR2 reads SYGVKD. Trimming took 2 bases from V and 4 from J; bases not matched to a gene: 6. This CDR3 is 17 amino acids long. CDR3 protein: CAISETGQGAITGELFF. In DNA, the CDR3 is TGTGCCATCAGTGAGACTGGACAGGGGGCGATCACCGGGGAGCTGTTTTTT.

This clone was detected a few times. The chain couples TRBV7-9 to TRBJ1-2; 8 positions agree with TRBD1. Per the germline V gene, CDR1 is SEHNR and CDR2 is FQNEAQ (reference sequence). CDR3 length: 14 amino acids. After removal of 4 bases from V and 8 bases from J, the junction contained 9 bases not matched to a gene. Written as DNA, the CDR3 is TGTGCCAGCAGCTCAACTTGGACAGGGAGAGGCTACACCTTC. It yields the protein CASSSTWTGRGYTF. The variable domain in full, completed from reference TRBV7-9 and TRBJ1-2, reads DTGVSQNPRHKITKRGQNVTFRCDPISEHNRLYWYRQTLGQGPEFLTYFQNEAQLEKSRLLSDRFSAERPKGSFSTLEIQRTEQGDSAMYLCASSSTWTGRGYTFGSGTRLTVV.

The chain combines TRBV10-3 with TRBJ1-6; D uncertain. Germline lookup yields CDR1 ENHRY and CDR2 SYGVKD. The CDR3 has 15 amino acids. The V gene lost 4 bases and the J gene lost 0 bases, with 7 bases spanning the gap. The CDR3 reads CAISGQSSYNSPLHF. The DNA for the CDR3 is TGTGCCATCAGTGGCCAGAGCTCCTATAATTCACCCCTCCACTTT.

The J gene is TRBJ1-5, the V gene TRBV9; the D is unclear. This CDR3 has 16 residues. Germline V gene sequence: CDR1 SGDLS, CDR2 YYNGEE. The V end was cut by 4 bases, the J end by 6 bases, with 20 bases between. The CDR3 reads CASSPHGLSRGQPQHF. In DNA form, the CDR3 reads TGTGCCAGCAGCCCGCACGGGCTTAGCCGGGGTCAGCCCCAGCATTTT.

The J gene is TRBJ2-7, the V gene TRBV28; 9 positions agree with TRBD1. The V gene's germline CDR1 is MDHEN and CDR2 SYDVKM. CDR3 length: 14 amino acids. The trim removed 7 bases at V and 2 bases at J, leaving 6 bases unmatched. The CDR3 coding sequence is TGTGCCAGCACGGGACAGGGAAGAACCTACGAGCAGTACTTC. Its translation: CASTGQGRTYEQYF.

The chain is built from TRBV29-1 and TRBJ2-3; TRBD2 agrees at 9 bases. The CDR3 sequence is 16 residues long. The junction had 5 bases not matched to a gene; V was cut back by 1 base and J by 0 bases. Germline CDR1 is SQVTM and CDR2 is ANQGSEA. The CDR3 here is CSVEGPSGISTDTQYF. For the CDR3, the DNA is TGCAGCGTTGAAGGGCCTAGCGGGATAAGCACAGATACGCAGTATTTT.

V and J are TRBV4-3 and TRBJ2-7, with D perhaps TRBD2 (5 bases). V gave up 1 base and J gave up 2 bases, with 12 bases separating them. CDR1 LGHNA and CDR2 YSLEER come from the germline V gene. The CDR3 extends over 15 amino acids. The CDR3 loop reads CASSQGLAPAYEQYF. CDR3 bases: TGCGCCAGCAGCCAAGGGCTAGCCCCCGCCTACGAGCAGTACTTC.

The rearrangement uses TRBV5-1 and TRBJ1-1; no definite D call. V dropped 4 bases and J dropped 0 bases, with 13 bases sitting between them. This CDR3 region has 15 residues. Germline CDR1 reads SGHRS; CDR2 reads YFSETQ. The CDR3 is CASSPAQIMNTEAFF. Written as DNA, the CDR3 is TGCGCCAGCAGCCCTGCACAGATCATGAACACTGAAGCTTTCTTT.

This clone was seen a few times. The chain combines TRBV7-2 with TRBJ1-5; no firm D call. Trimming cost V 6 bases and J 8 bases, with 11 bases left between them. Germline lookup yields CDR1 SGHTA and CDR2 FQGNSA. This CDR3 region has 12 residues. CDR3: CASSLPGKPQHF. Written as DNA, the CDR3 is TGTGCCAGCAGTCTCCCCGGGAAGCCCCAGCATTTT.

The sample holds one count of this clone. This chain connects TRBV10-3 to TRBJ2-3, with D maybe TRBD2 (6 bases). CDR3 length: 14 residues. The germline CDR1 and CDR2 sequences are ENHRY and SYGVKD. The germline V and J ends were trimmed by 9 bases and 0 bases, with 13 bases remaining between them. The CDR3 sequence is CAMRPGLSTDTQYF. The CDR3 nucleotides read TGTGCCATGAGACCGGGACTTAGCACAGATACGCAGTATTTT.

This clone was observed a handful of times. The CDR3 reads CASSQSAGWNQPQHF. CDR3 in DNA: TGTGCCAGCAGCCAAAGTGCAGGGTGGAATCAGCCCCAGCATTTT. The chain carries TRBV4-2 and TRBJ1-5; possibly TRBD1 for D (5 bases). Trimming left V 2 bases short and J 4 bases short, with 12 bases between. The germline V gene encodes CDR1 LGHNA and CDR2 YNFKEQ. CDR3 length equals 15 residues.

This clone was found a few times. The chain carries TRBV7-2 and TRBJ1-2, with 8 bases lining up with TRBD1. Germline V lookup: CDR1 SGHTA, CDR2 FQGNSA. Trimming cost V 6 bases and J 8 bases; bases outside gene matches: 14. The CDR3 extends over 15 amino acids. Written as DNA, the CDR3 is TGTGCCAGCAGTACGGACAGGGTGGGGATATGGGGCTACACCTTC. It is translated as CASSTDRVGIWGYTF.

This clone was found a few times. This chain uses TRBV2 with TRBJ1-3, with 7 bases that match TRBD1. Germline-derived CDR1 and CDR2 are SNHLY and FYNNEI. Trimming at V came to 6 bases and at J to 3 bases, leaving 5 bases not matched to a gene. CDR3 size: 14 residues. The CDR3 DNA reads TGTGCCAGCAGGACACAGGGGTTTGGAAACACCATATATTTT. This translates into CASRTQGFGNTIYF. The complete variable domain, with remaining parts taken from reference TRBV2 and TRBJ1-3, reads EPEVTQTPSHQVTQMGQEVILRCVPISNHLYFYWYRQILGQKVEFLVSFYNNEISEKSEIFDDQFSVERPDGSNFTLKIRSTKLEDSAMYFCASRTQGFGNTIYFGEGSWLTVV.